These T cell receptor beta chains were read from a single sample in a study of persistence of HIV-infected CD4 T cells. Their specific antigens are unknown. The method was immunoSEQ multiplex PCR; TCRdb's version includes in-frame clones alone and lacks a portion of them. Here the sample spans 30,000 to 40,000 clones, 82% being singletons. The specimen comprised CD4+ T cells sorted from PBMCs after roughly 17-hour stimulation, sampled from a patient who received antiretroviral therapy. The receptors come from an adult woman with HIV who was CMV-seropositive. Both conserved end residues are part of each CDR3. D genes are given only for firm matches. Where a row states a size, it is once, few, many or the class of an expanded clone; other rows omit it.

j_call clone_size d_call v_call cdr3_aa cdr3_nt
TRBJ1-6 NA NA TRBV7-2 CASSLSPQLNSPLHF TGTGCCAGCAGCTTAAGTCCGCAATTGAATTCACCCCTCCACTTT
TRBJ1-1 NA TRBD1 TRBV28 CASSLAGTGGREAFF TGTGCCAGCAGTCTTGCTGGTACAGGGGGGCGTGAAGCTTTCTTT
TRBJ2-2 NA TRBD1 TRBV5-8 CASSSGQGIAWDTGELFF TGTGCCAGCAGTTCGGGACAGGGGATAGCATGGGACACCGGGGAGCTGTTTTTT
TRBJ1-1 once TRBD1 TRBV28 CASRSTGLRTEAFF TGTGCCAGCAGGTCGACAGGGTTGAGGACTGAAGCTTTCTTT
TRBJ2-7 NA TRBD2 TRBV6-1 CASSEPYLGLAGGTNSYEQYF TGTGCCAGCAGTGAACCCTACCTTGGACTAGCGGGAGGGACAAACTCCTACGAGCAGTACTTC
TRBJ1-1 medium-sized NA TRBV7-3 CASSLQGTTEAFF TGTGCCAGCAGCTTACAGGGGACAACTGAAGCTTTCTTT
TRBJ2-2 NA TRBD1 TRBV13 CASSSRQGRFYGELFF TGTGCCAGCAGCTCCCGACAGGGACGGTTCTACGGGGAGCTGTTTTTT
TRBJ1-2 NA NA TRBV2 CASSVETRSYYGYTF TGTGCCAGCAGTGTTGAGACCCGGTCGTACTATGGCTACACCTTC
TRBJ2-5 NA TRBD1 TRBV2 CASSDPGQVTQETQYF TGTGCCAGCAGTGACCCGGGACAGGTCACGCAAGAGACCCAGTACTTC
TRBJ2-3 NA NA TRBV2 CASSVGPTDTQYF TGTGCCAGCAGTGTGGGTCCCACAGATACGCAGTATTTT
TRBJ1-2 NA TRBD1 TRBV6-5 CASRGQGAGEGGYTF TGTGCCAGCCGAGGACAGGGGGCGGGTGAGGGTGGCTACACCTTC
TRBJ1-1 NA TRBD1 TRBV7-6 CASSFQGAIPEAFF TGTGCCAGCAGCTTTCAGGGGGCAATCCCTGAAGCTTTCTTT
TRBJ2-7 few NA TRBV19 CASGGISGANEQYF TGTGCCAGCGGCGGAATCTCAGGGGCGAACGAGCAGTACTTC
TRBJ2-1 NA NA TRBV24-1 CATSQGEVYNEQFF TGTGCCACCAGTCAGGGGGAGGTCTACAATGAGCAGTTCTTC
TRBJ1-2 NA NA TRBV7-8 CASSPSLRGQNYGYTF TGTGCCAGCAGCCCAAGTCTACGGGGGCAGAACTATGGCTACACCTTC
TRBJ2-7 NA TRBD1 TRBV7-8 CASRLLLDRGSYEQYF TGTGCCAGCAGGCTCCTCCTCGACAGGGGTTCCTACGAGCAGTACTTC
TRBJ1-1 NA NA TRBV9 CASSVTAVMKNTEAFF TGTGCCAGCAGCGTAACAGCCGTAATGAAGAACACTGAAGCTTTCTTT
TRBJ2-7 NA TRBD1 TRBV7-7 CASSYAQGQGMYEQYF TGTGCCAGCAGCTACGCCCAGGGACAGGGGATGTACGAGCAGTACTTC
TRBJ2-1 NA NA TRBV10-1 CASSDRVLGSYNEQFF TGCGCCAGCAGTGACAGGGTCCTGGGGTCCTACAATGAGCAGTTCTTC
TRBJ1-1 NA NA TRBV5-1 CASSFRVVSTEAFF TGCGCCAGCAGCTTTCGAGTAGTAAGTACTGAAGCTTTCTTT
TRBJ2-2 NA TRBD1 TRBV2 CASNPGQVNTGELFF TGTGCCAGCAACCCTGGACAGGTTAACACCGGGGAGCTGTTTTTT
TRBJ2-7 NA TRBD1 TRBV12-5 CASGPRSDRVGRSSYEQYF TGTGCTAGTGGTCCGCGCTCGGACAGGGTAGGCCGGAGCTCCTACGAGCAGTACTTC
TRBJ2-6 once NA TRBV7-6 CASSQSHGSSGANVLTF TGTGCCAGCAGCCAGTCCCACGGGAGCTCTGGGGCCAACGTCCTGACTTTC